This TCR beta chain was profiled in a study of blood T cell repertoires in COVID-19. Study as a whole: Samples taken during acute and convalescent COVID-19 were collected in the United States, Italy and Spain. Sample material is recorded as cDNA or gDNA derived from T cells, B-cell-depleted T cells, or PBMCs.

With 2 bases removed from V and 5 bases from J, the gap between germline ends came to 8 bases. Germline CDR1 MNHNS, CDR2 SASEGT. This CDR3 spans 13 amino acids. Original handling: The authors estimated nucleated cell counts from reference gene primer amplification. Sequenced by immunoSEQ multiplex PCR; TCRdb stores in-frame clones only, minus some. For V, J and clone size, that table is used; D and trimming come from the DNA. The table has 250,000 to 350,000 clones, roughly 91% seen once. This TCR came from a man under 40 with acute or convalescent COVID-19. The chain combines TRBV6-1 with TRBJ2-3; D gene ambiguous. Sequenced: peripheral blood. This chain's CDR3 is CASSEYLVDTQYF. In nucleotides, the CDR3 is TGTGCCAGCAGTGAATACCTAGTAGATACGCAGTATTTT.